Only a few counts were recorded for the clone carrying this TCR beta chain. Its cognate antigen is unknown. The data are from a study of CD8+ T cells in alopecia areata. Across the whole study: Treatment ran 6 to 18 months, with 6 months of follow-up afterward. Study-wide findings and caveats: Both scalp clonality and the expanded CD8+ clones among the top 100 showed a significant decrease with tofacitinib.

After isolation, RNA underwent reverse transcription to generate cDNA as the sequencing template. The data were produced by immunoSEQ multiplex PCR, yet TCRdb's version contains in-frame clones alone and is incomplete. The data contain 150,000 to 200,000 clones, under 80% of them singletons. Germline V lookup: CDR1 MNHNS, CDR2 SASEGT. Between the trimmed V and J ends, which lost 3 bases and 9 bases, there was a span of 18 bases. The CDR3 has 15 residues. Treatment reported: oral pan-JAK inhibitor, 5-10 mg twice daily. Alopecia areata patients had lesional scalp punch biopsies and peripheral blood taken from them. Using a FACSAria, the CD4+ and CD8+ T cells were sorted from the PBMCs.

This receptor was identified in a human donor with alopecia areata. The J gene is TRBJ1-5, the V gene TRBV6-1, with a tentative D call TRBD1 (5 bases). Material: CD4+ T cells sorted from blood, obtained between weeks 49 and 50, from a patient treated with tofacitinib. CDR3 region: CASSEDKGRARPQHF. CDR3 nucleotides: TGTGCCAGCAGTGAGGACAAAGGACGGGCTCGGCCCCAGCATTTT.